The source of this T cell receptor (beta chain) is a study of OX40 agonist ivuxolimab in advanced cancers. Germline V gene sequence: CDR1 SGHTA, CDR2 FQGNSA. This CDR3 contains 13 residues. The ends lost 4 bases at V and 3 bases at J; junction bases unmatched: 1. Data came from immunoSEQ multiplex PCR; TCRdb stores just in-frame clones and leaves some out. The sample lists approximately 89,000 clones; 88% were seen once. This chain uses TRBV7-2 with TRBJ2-3; TRBD2 matches at 7 bases. Material: CD4+ or CD8+ T cells sorted from blood, obtained in a trial of the OX40 agonist ivuxolimab. The origin of this receptor is an adult with an advanced solid tumor such as melanoma, head and neck, liver or kidney cancer. Here the CDR3 DNA reads TGTGCCAGCAGCTGGACTAGTACAGATACGCAGTATTTT. Residues: CASSWTSTDTQYF.